Below, 17 T cell receptor beta chains from the same sample are listed, as sequenced in a study of blood T cells in healthy people across ages. Through a sample-barcoded 5' primer and a J-beta primer mix, a second PCR was run for roughly 6 to 11 cycles. A single record per CDR3 protein comes from TCRdb applying MiXCR to the 5' RACE reads. The sample holds roughly 1.9 million distinct CDR3 sequences, roughly 43% seen once. The specimen sequenced was blood. The source of these receptors is a human donor in good health.

This clonotype was observed a few times. The chain carries TRBV20-1 and TRBJ2-5; possibly TRBD1 for D (6 bases). The germline V and J ends were trimmed by 1 base and 11 bases, with 29 bases remaining between them. In germline, CDR1 is DFQATT, CDR2 SNEGSKA (reference sequence). The CDR3 is 17 amino acids. CDR3 coding DNA: TGCAGTGCTAGAGCGGGTTCCAGGGGATGGGGTTACAATGAGCAGTACTTC. Translated, it gives CSARAGSRGWGYNEQYF.

The count of this clonotype is one. The J gene is TRBJ1-1, the V gene TRBV5-1; 7 bases are shared with TRBD1. Germline V gene sequence: CDR1 SGHRS, CDR2 YFSETQ. V was pared by 4 bases and J by 3 bases, with 6 bases of the junction left unmatched. This CDR3 comprises 14 residues. The CDR3 coding sequence is TGCGCCAGCAGCACAGGGGTGAGAGACACTGAAGCTTTCTTT. The encoded protein is CASSTGVRDTEAFF.

This clonotype is a singleton in its sample. The germline gene is not matched at one end of the junction; a read error may be the cause. The chain joins TRBV6-1 to TRBJ2-7; D tentatively reads TRBD1 or TRBD2 (5 bases each). Germline values: CDR1 MNHNS, CDR2 SASEGT. There are 14 residues in the CDR3. CDR3 DNA: TGTGCCAGCAGTGCCTGGGACGTAGCCTACGAGCGGTACTTC. Amino acid sequence: CASSAWDVAYERYF.

Comment on this clonotype: A read error is possible here, since a much larger clone lies one base away. The chain uses TRBV29-1 and TRBJ2-3; D may be TRBD1 (6 bases). Germline V lookup: CDR1 SQVTM, CDR2 ANQGSEA. V lost 8 bases to trimming and J lost 2 bases, with 14 bases between them. This CDR3 comprises 13 residues. The CDR3 loop reads CSLQAGDTDTQYF. The CDR3 DNA is TGCAGCCTCCAGGCAGGGGACACAGATACGCAGTATTTT.

This clonotype came up a few times. Since a much larger clone is just one base distant, this may be a read error. This chain connects TRBV7-9 to TRBJ1-2; D gene uncertain. The CDR3 runs 11 residues. Germline CDR1 is SEHNR and CDR2 is FQNEAQ (reference sequence). V was clipped by 5 bases and J by 4 bases, with 5 bases between them. In DNA, the CDR3 is TGTGCCAGCAGCATAACCTATGGCTACACCTTC. Amino acid sequence: CASSITYGYTF.

In DNA, the CDR3 is TGCAGTGCTAGTTACCAGGACTTAAAAATAGCCAAAAACATTCAGTACTTC. This sequence encodes CSASYQDLKIAKNIQYF. J is TRBJ2-4 and V is TRBV20-1, with D possibly being TRBD2 (5 bases). There are 17 residues in the CDR3. Germline CDR1 is DFQATT and CDR2 is SNEGSKA (reference sequence). Trimming stripped 3 bases from V and 0 bases from J, with 18 bases between.

This CDR3 is CASSPSSVAGADTQYF. DNA of the CDR3: TGTGCCAGCAGCCCATCGAGCGTAGCGGGGGCGGATACGCAGTATTTT. This chain joins TRBV6-4 and TRBJ2-3; 9 nucleotides agree with TRBD2. CDR3 length: 16 amino acids. V shed 6 bases, J shed 6 bases, and the junction held 13 bases outside the gene matches. Germline V gives CDR1 MRHNA, CDR2 SNTAGT.

This chain uses TRBV5-5 with TRBJ1-3; D gene uncertain. Germline V gene data show CDR1 as SGHKS and CDR2 as YYEKEE (reference sequence). The CDR3 loop spans 13 amino acids. Between the trimmed V and J ends, which lost 4 bases and 0 bases, there was a span of 5 bases. CDR3 residues: CASSVDSGNTIYF. CDR3 nucleotide sequence: TGTGCCAGCAGCGTCGACTCTGGAAACACCATATATTTT.

This chain joins TRBV5-1 and TRBJ2-3; no clear D. CDR3 length: 14 amino acids. V gave up 0 bases and J gave up 6 bases, with 11 bases separating them. Per the germline V gene, CDR1 is SGHRS and CDR2 is YFSETQ. The CDR3 sequence: CASSLATELDTQYF. For the CDR3, the DNA is TGCGCCAGCAGCTTGGCGACCGAATTGGATACGCAGTATTTT.

The genes are TRBV4-2 and TRBJ2-3, with 10 bases lining up with TRBD2. The CDR3 is 16 amino acids. Germline V CDR1 and CDR2: LGHNA, YNFKEQ. V shed 3 bases, J shed 4 bases, and the junction held 7 bases outside the gene matches. The CDR3 DNA sequence: TGTGCCAGCAGCCATGCCCTAGCGGGAGTCGCAGATACGCAGTATTTT. Amino acids: CASSHALAGVADTQYF.

The chain recombines TRBV7-2 with TRBJ1-2; 8 nucleotides agree with TRBD1. The CDR3 is 16 amino acids. Germline trimming cut 5 bases from V and 2 bases from J; bases unmatched to any gene: 10. Germline V gene sequence: CDR1 SGHTA, CDR2 FQGNSA. The CDR3 sequence: CASSTAAGGGNYGYTF. The DNA of the CDR3 is TGTGCCAGCAGCACCGCGGCAGGGGGCGGCAACTATGGCTACACCTTC.

V usage is TRBV12-3 or TRBV12-4 and J usage is TRBJ2-2, with TRBD2 matching 8 bases. The CDR3 contains 17 residues. The J segment lost 3 bases and the V segment lost 3 bases, leaving 9 bases of the junction unmatched. The CDR3, as DNA: TGTGCCAGCAGTTTTCTGGGCGGGGGGACTTACACCGGGGAGCTGTTTTTT. The encoded protein is CASSFLGGGTYTGELFF.

This clonotype appeared a few times. The V gene is TRBV6-5, the J gene TRBJ2-3; D gene ambiguous. Trimming took 7 bases from V and 1 from J, leaving 12 bases between them. This CDR3 comprises 14 residues. Per the germline V gene, CDR1 is MNHEY and CDR2 is SVGAGI. CDR3 nucleotides: TGTGCCAGCACTTTCCGGGTCGGCACAGATACGCAGTATTTT. This translates into CASTFRVGTDTQYF.

The V and J genes are TRBV28 and TRBJ2-4; D remains ambiguous. The J call could be wrong; TRBJ2-5 is a better fit for the DNA end. The CDR3 covers 14 residues. Per germline, CDR1 MDHEN and CDR2 SYDVKM. CDR3 amino acids: CASSFPSDQETQYF. In nucleotides, the CDR3 is TGTGCCAGCAGTTTTCCGTCAGACCAAGAGACCCAGTACTTC.

This chain joins TRBV6-2 or TRBV6-3 and TRBJ2-5, with a weak D call TRBD2 (6 bases). This CDR3 has 15 residues. Germline V lookup: CDR1 MNHEY, CDR2 SVGEGT. The V end was cut by 2 bases, the J end by 11 bases, with 21 bases between. The CDR3 DNA reads TGTGCCAGCAGTTACGTGGTAGCGGCCAAAAATGAGCAGTACTTC. This sequence encodes CASSYVVAAKNEQYF.

The chain is built from TRBV3-1 and TRBJ2-7; 9 nucleotides agree with TRBD1. Germline V gives CDR1 LGHDT, CDR2 YNNKEL (reference sequence). CDR3 length: 15 residues. V lost 0 bases to trimming and J lost 7 bases; unmatched junction nucleotides: 7. This CDR3 reads CASSQEQGAPAEQYF. Written as DNA, the CDR3 is TGTGCCAGCAGCCAAGAACAGGGGGCTCCCGCTGAGCAGTACTTC.

The rearrangement joins TRBV25-1 to TRBJ1-5; TRBD1 aligns across 7 bases. CDR3 size: 15 residues. CDR1 and CDR2 (germline): MGHDK, SYGVNS. The trim removed 1 base at V and 7 bases at J, leaving 7 bases unmatched. The CDR3 nucleotides are TGTGCCAGCAGTGAATCCGAGGGGGCAGGACAGCCCCAGCATTTT. Its translation is CASSESEGAGQPQHF. The variable domain in full, with the rest retrieved from reference TRBV25-1 and TRBJ1-5, is EADIYQTPRYLVIGTGKKITLECSQTMGHDKMYWYQQDPGMELHLIHYSYGVNSTEKGDLSSESTVSRIRTEHFPLTLESARPSHTSQYLCASSESEGAGQPQHFGDGTRLSIL.